The 20 T cell receptor beta chains reported below all come from one sample, sequenced in a study of blood T cell repertoires in COVID-19. The data were produced by immunoSEQ multiplex PCR, yet TCRdb's version contains in-frame clones alone and is incomplete. The table has approximately 100,000 clones, approximately 90% seen once. Material for sequencing was peripheral blood. The receptors originated from a woman older than 75 in a cohort sampled during active COVID-19.

This clone was seen once. The chain is built from TRBV19 and TRBJ2-1; the D gene is possibly TRBD2 (6 bases). Trimming shortened V by 3 bases and J by 2 bases, and 8 bases separated the two germline ends. This CDR3 comprises 14 residues. The germline V gene has CDR1 LNHDA and CDR2 SQIVND (reference sequence). The CDR3 protein is CASSMGTPYNEQFF. The CDR3 DNA is TGTGCCAGTAGTATGGGGACTCCCTACAATGAGCAGTTCTTC.

The chain is built from TRBV3-1 (or the pseudogene TRBV3-2) and TRBJ2-3; D is perhaps TRBD1 (6 bases). From germline, CDR1 is LGHDT and CDR2 YNNKEL (reference sequence). The CDR3 totals 16 residues. V shed 0 bases and J shed 0 bases, with 10 bases lying between them. The CDR3 region is CASSQDNTGSTDTQYF. The CDR3 DNA follows: TGTGCCAGCAGCCAAGATAACACAGGGAGCACAGATACGCAGTATTTT.

This chain connects TRBV19 to TRBJ2-3; TRBD2 aligns across 16 bases. CDR1 is LNHDA and CDR2 is SQIVND in the germline V gene (reference sequence). Losses at the gene ends were 11 bases for V and 4 bases for J; bases not matched to a gene: 21. CDR3 length: 20 residues. The CDR3 DNA follows: TGTGCCGCCGGGGTCCGGCCGGGACTAGCGGGAGGGCAGGGTCCAGATACGCAGTATTTT. This encodes CAAGVRPGLAGGQGPDTQYF.

The J gene is TRBJ2-3, the V gene TRBV19; D is unresolved. The V gene's germline CDR1 is LNHDA and CDR2 SQIVND (reference sequence). The V and J ends lost 6 bases and 7 bases respectively, with 17 bases between them. The CDR3 loop spans 14 amino acids. The CDR3 region is CASSPTTTTNTQYF. The CDR3 nucleotides read TGTGCCAGTAGCCCCACTACGACGACGAATACGCAGTATTTT.

The CDR3 DNA follows: TGTGCCAGCAGTTTCACGACTAGCGGGATAAATTTTGAGCAGTTCTTC. Protein: CASSFTTSGINFEQFF. The J gene is TRBJ2-1, the V gene TRBV27; the match to TRBD2 covers 11 bases. The V gene end was trimmed by 3 bases and the J gene end by 9 bases; junction bases not matched to a gene: 10. The germline CDR1 and CDR2 sequences are MNHEY and SMNVEV (reference sequence). The CDR3 extends over 16 amino acids.

The J gene is TRBJ2-1, the V gene TRBV27; 8 bases map to TRBD2. The CDR3 covers 11 residues. V lost 11 bases and J lost 8; bases outside the gene matches: 5. Germline assignment: CDR1 MNHEY and CDR2 SMNVEV (reference sequence). CDR3 sequence reads: CAREGGHEQFF. The CDR3 DNA is TGTGCCCGGGAGGGCGGACATGAGCAGTTCTTC.

The chain has TRBV15 and TRBJ2-1; 12 bases align to TRBD2. V trimming: 0 bases; J trimming: 13 bases; junction bases outside the gene matches: 10. This CDR3 spans 16 amino acids. In germline, CDR1 is LNHNV, CDR2 YYDKDF (reference sequence). CDR3 region: CATSRDRRTSGNLQFF. In DNA form, the CDR3 reads TGTGCCACCAGCAGAGATCGGCGGACTAGCGGGAATCTCCAGTTCTTC.

V and J are TRBV28 and TRBJ1-3; TRBD1 agrees at 7 bases. The CDR3 is 14 residues long. CDR1 MDHEN and CDR2 SYDVKM come from the germline V gene. V gave up 6 bases and J gave up 4 bases; unmatched junction bases: 6. CDR3 bases: TGTGCCAGCAGCCCCGGGACAGCGGGAAACACCATATATTTT. It yields the protein CASSPGTAGNTIYF.

The rearrangement links TRBV28 to TRBJ1-2; D call uncertain. Germline V gene data show CDR1 as MDHEN and CDR2 as SYDVKM. The CDR3 covers 13 residues. Trimming pared 3 bases from V and 1 base from J, leaving 6 bases between. CDR3 coding DNA: TGTGCCAGCAGTTTCGTCGTTAACTATGGCTACACCTTC. Translating gives CASSFVVNYGYTF.

V usage is TRBV4-1 and J usage is TRBJ2-5; D uncertain. The CDR3 contains 13 residues. CDR1 is MGHRA, CDR2 YSYEKL, per germline. V was trimmed by 1 base and J by 4 bases, leaving 7 bases between them. Here the CDR3 DNA reads TGCGCCAGCAGCCAAGGAGGTGGAGAGACCCAGTACTTC. Protein product: CASSQGGGETQYF.

The V call is TRBV21-1, the J call TRBJ1-4; the table's D gene call, TRBD1, was not cross checked with the DNA. TRBV21-1 is annotated as a pseudogene. CDR3 size: 20 residues. CDR3 residues: CASSKYPQGALRATNEKLFF. The CDR3 bases are TGTGCCAGCAGCAAATACCCGCAGGGGGCCTTGCGGGCAACTAATGAAAAACTGTTTTTT.

This clone showed up just once. The chain recombines TRBV7-2 with TRBJ1-4; D uncertain. CDR1 is SGHTA, CDR2 FQGNSA, per germline. The CDR3 contains 14 residues. Deletions cut 1 base from V and 8 bases from J, with 11 bases between. This chain's CDR3 is CASSLGRFREKLFF. In DNA, the CDR3 is TGTGCCAGCAGCTTAGGGAGGTTTCGGGAAAAACTGTTTTTT.

This CDR3 is CASSVSAGGSRGTDTQYF. The DNA for the CDR3 is TGTGCCAGCAGCGTTTCGGCGGGAGGCTCCCGTGGCACAGATACGCAGTATTTT. This chain uses TRBV9 with TRBJ2-3; 8 bases agree with TRBD2. CDR1 SGDLS and CDR2 YYNGEE come from the germline V gene. This CDR3 region has 18 residues. Unmatched junction bases numbered 12, after V lost 2 bases and J lost 1 base.

This clone has a single count. The chain carries TRBV11-2 and TRBJ2-3; 8 bases are shared with TRBD2. This CDR3 region has 17 residues. Trimming at V came to 2 bases and at J to 4 bases, leaving 11 bases not matched to a gene. CDR1 is SGHAT, CDR2 FQNNGV, per germline. This chain's CDR3 is CASSLYFQREKADTQYF. The CDR3 DNA is TGTGCCAGCAGCTTATACTTCCAGCGGGAGAAAGCAGATACGCAGTATTTT.

V and J are TRBV7-3 and TRBJ2-1; TRBD2 aligns across 11 bases. The CDR3 is 13 residues long. Germline-derived CDR1 and CDR2 are SGHTA and FQGTGA. V lost 5 bases to trimming and J lost 10 bases; unmatched junction nucleotides: 4. The CDR3 spells CASSPWTSGEQFF. The CDR3 DNA reads as TGTGCCAGCAGCCCTTGGACTAGCGGGGAGCAGTTCTTC.

The chain couples TRBV6-5 to TRBJ1-2; perhaps TRBD1 as D (6 bases). This CDR3 contains 14 residues. Germline V CDR1 and CDR2: MNHEY, SVGAGI. Trimming cost V 6 bases and J 4 bases, with 15 bases left between them. As DNA, the CDR3 is TGTGCCAGCAGCCCAGGGGTCGGCAGCTATGGCTACACCTTC. Its protein is CASSPGVGSYGYTF.

The rearrangement links TRBV15 to TRBJ2-1; 14 positions agree with TRBD2. The CDR3 sequence is 20 residues long. The V gene end was trimmed by 0 bases and the J gene end by 0 bases; junction bases not matched to a gene: 7. Germline-derived CDR1 and CDR2 are LNHNV and YYDKDF (reference sequence). CDR3 sequence: CATSRDGGLAGVSSYNEQFF. The CDR3 DNA reads as TGTGCCACCAGCAGAGATGGGGGACTAGCGGGGGTGAGCTCCTACAATGAGCAGTTCTTC. Complete variable domain (other parts from reference TRBV15 and TRBJ2-1): DAMVIQNPRYQVTQFGKPVTLSCSQTLNHNVMYWYQQKSSQAPKLLFHYYDKDFNNEADTPDNFQSRRPNTSFCFLDIRSPGLGDTAMYLCATSRDGGLAGVSSYNEQFFGPGTRLTVL.

The chain recombines TRBV24-1 with TRBJ2-2; TRBD1 agrees at 8 bases. Germline CDR1 reads KGHDR; CDR2 reads SFDVKD. CDR3 size: 16 residues. The V and J ends lost 5 bases and 3 bases, in that order; junction bases with no gene match: 7. Written as DNA, the CDR3 is TGTGCCACCAGTGGAGTCGGACAGGGACACACCGGGGAGCTGTTTTTT. This gives the protein CATSGVGQGHTGELFF.

V and J are TRBV6-6 and TRBJ1-4, with unresolved D. Trimming removed 6 bases from V and 7 bases from J, with 12 bases in between. Germline CDR1 MNHNY, CDR2 SVGAGI (reference sequence). The CDR3 covers 13 residues. CDR3 coding DNA: TGTGCCAGCAGCTCTCACTCCCCTGAAAAACTGTTTTTT. It codes for CASSSHSPEKLFF.

The J gene is TRBJ2-5, the V gene TRBV5-4; tentative D call: TRBD2 (5 bases). Trimming removed 4 bases at V and 5 bases at J, with 21 bases between. This CDR3 is built from 16 residues. Germline V gene sequence: CDR1 SGHNT, CDR2 YYREEE (reference sequence). The CDR3 is CASSPEVGRRRETQYF. The CDR3 coding sequence is TGTGCCAGCAGCCCGGAGGTCGGACGCCGAAGGGAGACCCAGTACTTC.